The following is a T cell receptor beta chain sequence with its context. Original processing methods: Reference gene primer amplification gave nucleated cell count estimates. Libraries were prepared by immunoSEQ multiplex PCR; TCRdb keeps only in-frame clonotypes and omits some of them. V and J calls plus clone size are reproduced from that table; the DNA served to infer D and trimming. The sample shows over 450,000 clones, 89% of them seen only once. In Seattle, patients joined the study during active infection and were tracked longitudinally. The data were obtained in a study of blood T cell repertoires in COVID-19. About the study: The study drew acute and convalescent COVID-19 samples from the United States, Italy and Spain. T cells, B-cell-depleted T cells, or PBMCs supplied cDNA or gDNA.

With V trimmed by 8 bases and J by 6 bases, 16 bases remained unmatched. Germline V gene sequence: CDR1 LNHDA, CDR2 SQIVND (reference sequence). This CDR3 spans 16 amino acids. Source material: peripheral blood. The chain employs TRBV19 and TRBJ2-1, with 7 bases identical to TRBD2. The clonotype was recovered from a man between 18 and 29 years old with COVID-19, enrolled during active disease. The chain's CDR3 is CASQISGVRGSNEQFF. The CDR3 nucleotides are TGTGCCAGTCAGATAAGCGGGGTTAGAGGATCCAATGAGCAGTTCTTC.